The clone carrying this T cell receptor beta chain was recorded a few times. Antigen specificity is unknown. This sample is drawn from a study of T cell repertoires in cytomegalovirus infection. In the study overall: It was the public TCR beta signatures that indicated both CMV infection and matching HLA type. Study results and limitations: Carriers of CMV plus the relevant HLA were identified by cumulative public TCR beta family frequency. Clonotypes of TCR beta that were HLA-C-restricted and CMV-specific dominated the ex vivo response.

TCRdb analysed the reads with MiXCR anew, one entry per CDR3 protein. Counted here are around 450,000 distinct CDR3 sequences, 25% to 40% occurring once; the ten biggest clones make up roughly 15%. V was pared by 0 bases and J by 1 base, with 10 bases between. From germline, CDR1 is SGHTA and CDR2 FQGNSA. This CDR3 comprises 15 residues. This rearrangement joins TRBV7-2 to TRBJ2-7; a weak D match, TRBD2 (6 bases). Source material: PBMCs. The receptor comes from a human donor in good health (CMV status not recorded). Some clones in this sample may be carry-over from other donors' samples. CDR3 nucleotide sequence: TGTGCCAGCAGCTTAGCGCTCGCGGGGTCCTACGAGCAGTACTTC. It yields the protein CASSLALAGSYEQYF.